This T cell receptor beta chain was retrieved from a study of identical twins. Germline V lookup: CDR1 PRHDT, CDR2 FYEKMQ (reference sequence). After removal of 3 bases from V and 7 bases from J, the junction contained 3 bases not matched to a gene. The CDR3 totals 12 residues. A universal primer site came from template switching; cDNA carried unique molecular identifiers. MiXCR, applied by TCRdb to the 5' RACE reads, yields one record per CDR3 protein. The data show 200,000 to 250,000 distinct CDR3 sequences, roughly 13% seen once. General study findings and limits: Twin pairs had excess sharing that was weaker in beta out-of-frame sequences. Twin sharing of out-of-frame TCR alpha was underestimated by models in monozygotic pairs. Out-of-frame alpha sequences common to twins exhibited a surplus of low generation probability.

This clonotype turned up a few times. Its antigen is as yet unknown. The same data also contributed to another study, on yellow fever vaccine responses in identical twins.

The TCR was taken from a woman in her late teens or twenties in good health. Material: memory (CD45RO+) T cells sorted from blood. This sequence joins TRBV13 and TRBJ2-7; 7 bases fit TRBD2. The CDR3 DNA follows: TGTGCCAGCAGCTTCAAGGGAGGGGAGCAGTACTTC. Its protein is CASSFKGGEQYF.